What follows is one T cell receptor beta chain and its context. Its antigen is undetermined. The data originate from a study of cytomegalovirus exposure and HLA in healthy donors. The wider study: From 150 million to 200 million T cells, an earlier analysis saw roughly 110 million unique TCR beta sequences. Broader study findings: Cytomegalovirus-associated TCR beta chains were listed, numbering roughly 150. Productive status was seen about 90% or about 30% of the time for most TCR beta V segments in an earlier analysis.

With 60 Vbeta and 13 Jbeta primers, the PCR was carried out. Clones were read by immunoSEQ multiplex PCR, and TCRdb kept only the in-frame ones, dropping some. In the table there are about 100,000 clones, about 76% of which are singletons. The germline V gene has CDR1 LGHNA and CDR2 YSLEER. V dropped 2 bases and J dropped 3 bases, with 32 bases sitting between them. The CDR3 loop spans 22 amino acids. The gene calls are TRBV4-3 and TRBJ2-1; the D call may be TRBD1 or TRBD2 (10 bases each). The sequenced sample consisted of PBMCs. The receptor was derived from a man between 35 and 55 years old in good health and CMV-seropositive. The CDR3 spells CASSQRFDRGLAGALNYNEQFF. In DNA, the CDR3 is TGCGCCAGCAGCCAACGTTTCGACAGGGGGCTAGCGGGAGCCCTAAACTACAATGAGCAGTTCTTC.